The clone carrying this TCR beta chain has more than one count but fewer than ten. Single viable CD3+CD4+CD8-CD45RO+ cells were sorted as the memory CD4+ T cells. This CDR3 spans 15 amino acids. Trimming cost V 6 bases and J 5 bases; bases outside gene matches: 8. CDR1 and CDR2 from the germline V gene are LGHNA and YNFKEQ. This entry belongs to a study of memory CD4+ T cells and cytomegalovirus serostatus. The authors' processing: After removing out-of-frame reads, approximately 2.2 million distinct TCRbeta sequences remained. Method: immunoSEQ multiplex PCR; TCRdb's copy keeps in-frame clones and lacks some. Clone size and V and J calls were adopted from that table, with D and trimming inferred from the DNA. The data contain about 44,000 clones, 76% of them singletons.

The gene calls are TRBV4-2 and TRBJ2-5; TRBD2 agrees at 11 bases. The receptor comes from an adult in good health and CMV-seronegative. Specimen: memory CD4+ T cells from blood. The CDR3 DNA is TGTGCCAGCAGTCGACTAGCGGGGTTGAGGGAGACCCAGTACTTC. It specifies CASSRLAGLRETQYF.